The rows below give T cell receptor beta chains drawn from one sample of a study of T cells after yellow fever vaccination. TCRdb used MiXCR to reprocess the 5' RACE reads, holding one entry per CDR3 protein. This table has hundreds of thousands of distinct CDR3 sequences, 4.1% appearing once. The material sequenced was PBMCs, taken 5 days after the yellow fever booster vaccination. These receptors all stem from a man aged 18 to 29 who received the YFV17D yellow fever vaccine. CDR3s include the opening cysteine and the closing phenylalanine or tryptophan. D genes are given only for firm matches. Only some rows state a clone size, as once, few, many or a class for expanded clones.

J gene: TRBJ2-3
clone size: many
V gene: TRBV5-1
D gene: -
CDR3 protein: CASSLQISSTDTQYF
CDR3 DNA: TGCGCCAGCAGCCTGCAGATATCTAGCACAGATACGCAGTATTTT

J gene: TRBJ2-7
clone size: few
V gene: TRBV4-3
D gene: TRBD2
CDR3 protein: CASSRDSGGYEQYF
CDR3 DNA: TGCGCCAGCAGCCGTGATAGCGGGGGGTACGAGCAGTACTTC

J gene: TRBJ2-1
clone size: -
V gene: TRBV7-9
D gene: TRBD2
CDR3 protein: CASSLGLAGTSSYNEQFF
CDR3 DNA: TGTGCCAGCAGCCTCGGACTAGCGGGGACCAGCTCCTACAATGAGCAGTTCTTC

J gene: TRBJ1-6
clone size: few
V gene: TRBV7-2
D gene: -
CDR3 protein: CASSLAHTATSPLHF
CDR3 DNA: TGTGCCAGCAGCTTAGCCCATACAGCCACTTCACCCCTCCACTTT

J gene: TRBJ1-5
clone size: -
V gene: TRBV12-3/TRBV12-4
D gene: -
CDR3 protein: CASSLVSPGKEPQHF
CDR3 DNA: TGTGCCAGCAGTTTAGTTAGTCCAGGGAAAGAGCCCCAGCATTTT

J gene: TRBJ1-2
clone size: few
V gene: TRBV27
D gene: TRBD1
CDR3 protein: CASRDRRATGDLGYTF
CDR3 DNA: TGTGCCAGCAGAGATCGAAGGGCAACAGGGGATCTTGGCTACACCTTC

J gene: TRBJ2-5
clone size: many
V gene: TRBV5-5
D gene: TRBD1
CDR3 protein: CASSGTDQETQYF
CDR3 DNA: TGTGCCAGCAGCGGGACAGACCAAGAGACCCAGTACTTC

J gene: TRBJ1-5
clone size: -
V gene: TRBV30
D gene: -
CDR3 protein: CAWSNGVNQPQHF
CDR3 DNA: TGTGCCTGGAGTAACGGGGTAAATCAGCCCCAGCATTTT

J gene: TRBJ2-2
clone size: -
V gene: TRBV5-1
D gene: TRBD1
CDR3 protein: CASSSLGTGVSTGELFF
CDR3 DNA: TGCGCCAGCAGCTCCTTGGGGACAGGGGTTTCCACCGGGGAGCTGTTTTTT

J gene: TRBJ2-5
clone size: many
V gene: TRBV7-2
D gene: -
CDR3 protein: CASLQTDKETQYF
CDR3 DNA: TGTGCCAGCCTGCAGACCGACAAGGAGACCCAGTACTTC

J gene: TRBJ1-6
clone size: -
V gene: TRBV20-1
D gene: -
CDR3 protein: CSARGVGNSPLHF
CDR3 DNA: TGCAGTGCCCGGGGGGTAGGGAATTCACCCCTCCACTTT

J gene: TRBJ2-5
clone size: -
V gene: TRBV5-6
D gene: -
CDR3 protein: CASSLANRETQYF
CDR3 DNA: TGTGCCAGCAGCTTGGCCAATCGGGAGACCCAGTACTTC

J gene: TRBJ2-4
clone size: -
V gene: TRBV18
D gene: -
CDR3 protein: CASSPRSGWYIQYF
CDR3 DNA: TGTGCCAGCTCACCACGGTCTGGGTGGTACATTCAGTACTTC

J gene: TRBJ1-5
clone size: many
V gene: TRBV4-3
D gene: -
CDR3 protein: CASSQGTPERGQPQHF
CDR3 DNA: TGCGCCAGCAGCCAAGGTACTCCTGAGAGGGGTCAGCCCCAGCATTTT

J gene: TRBJ1-3
clone size: -
V gene: TRBV11-2
D gene: -
CDR3 protein: CASSLDADNTIYF
CDR3 DNA: TGTGCCAGCAGCTTAGATGCCGATAACACCATATATTTT

J gene: TRBJ2-2
clone size: -
V gene: TRBV7-9
D gene: TRBD1
CDR3 protein: CASSPPGQGDTGELFF
CDR3 DNA: TGTGCCAGCAGCCCCCCGGGACAGGGGGACACCGGGGAGCTGTTTTTT

J gene: TRBJ2-1
clone size: few
V gene: TRBV7-9
D gene: -
CDR3 protein: CASSLVLLEQFF
CDR3 DNA: TGTGCCAGCAGCTTAGTCCTCCTGGAGCAGTTCTTC

J gene: TRBJ2-5
clone size: few
V gene: TRBV24-1
D gene: TRBD2
CDR3 protein: CATSDNGLADQETQYF
CDR3 DNA: TGTGCCACCAGTGATAACGGACTAGCGGACCAAGAGACCCAGTACTTC

J gene: TRBJ2-1
clone size: few
V gene: TRBV7-6
D gene: TRBD2
CDR3 protein: CASSPSGLADEQFF
CDR3 DNA: TGTGCCAGCAGCCCTTCAGGACTAGCGGATGAGCAGTTCTTC

J gene: TRBJ2-2
clone size: few
V gene: TRBV20-1
D gene: -
CDR3 protein: CSARDSGAANTGELFF
CDR3 DNA: TGCAGTGCTAGAGACTCAGGGGCGGCGAACACCGGGGAGCTGTTTTTT

J gene: TRBJ2-1
clone size: few
V gene: TRBV24-1
D gene: TRBD2
CDR3 protein: CATSDVRTSGFLQFF
CDR3 DNA: TGTGCCACCAGTGACGTTAGAACTAGCGGGTTCCTCCAGTTCTTC

J gene: TRBJ1-2
clone size: -
V gene: TRBV12-3/TRBV12-4
D gene: -
CDR3 protein: CASSLGAYNYGYTF
CDR3 DNA: TGTGCCAGCAGTTTAGGGGCCTATAACTATGGCTACACCTTC

J gene: TRBJ1-1
clone size: -
V gene: TRBV11-2
D gene: -
CDR3 protein: CASSKRNTEAFF
CDR3 DNA: TGTGCCAGCAGTAAGAGAAACACTGAAGCTTTCTTT

J gene: TRBJ1-2
clone size: -
V gene: TRBV6-5
D gene: -
CDR3 protein: CASSTGGVGYTF
CDR3 DNA: TGTGCCAGCAGTACCGGGGGGGTTGGCTACACCTTC

J gene: TRBJ2-7
clone size: few
V gene: TRBV7-2
D gene: -
CDR3 protein: CASSLWGPDYEQYF
CDR3 DNA: TGTGCCAGCAGCTTATGGGGGCCAGACTACGAGCAGTACTTC

J gene: TRBJ2-7
clone size: -
V gene: TRBV12-3/TRBV12-4
D gene: -
CDR3 protein: CASSLYRLEQYF
CDR3 DNA: TGTGCCAGCAGTTTATACCGCCTCGAGCAGTACTTC

J gene: TRBJ1-6
clone size: -
V gene: TRBV4-1
D gene: -
CDR3 protein: CASSQVETGSSYNSPLHF
CDR3 DNA: TGCGCCAGCAGCCAAGTCGAAACAGGGAGCTCCTATAATTCACCCCTCCACTTT

J gene: TRBJ2-1
clone size: many
V gene: TRBV12-3/TRBV12-4
D gene: TRBD2
CDR3 protein: CASQGYGGARQYNEQFF
CDR3 DNA: TGTGCCAGCCAGGGGTACGGGGGGGCTCGTCAATACAATGAGCAGTTCTTC

J gene: TRBJ1-1
clone size: -
V gene: TRBV5-1
D gene: -
CDR3 protein: CASSLVSRNTEAFF
CDR3 DNA: TGCGCCAGCAGCTTGGTCTCAAGGAACACTGAAGCTTTCTTT

J gene: TRBJ2-2
clone size: few
V gene: TRBV4-1
D gene: TRBD2
CDR3 protein: CASSHLAGSNTGELFF
CDR3 DNA: TGCGCCAGCAGCCATTTAGCGGGGTCGAACACCGGGGAGCTGTTTTTT

J gene: TRBJ1-1
clone size: many
V gene: TRBV20-1
D gene: TRBD1
CDR3 protein: CSARDGETGDTEAFF
CDR3 DNA: TGCAGTGCTAGAGATGGGGAAACAGGGGACACTGAAGCTTTCTTT

J gene: TRBJ2-1
clone size: few
V gene: TRBV5-1
D gene: TRBD1
CDR3 protein: CASSLVTGADEQFF
CDR3 DNA: TGCGCCAGCAGCTTGGTAACAGGGGCGGATGAGCAGTTCTTC

J gene: TRBJ1-5
clone size: -
V gene: TRBV18
D gene: -
CDR3 protein: CASSSEGPGYSNQPQHF
CDR3 DNA: TGTGCCAGCTCCTCCGAGGGCCCCGGATATAGCAATCAGCCCCAGCATTTT

J gene: TRBJ1-1
clone size: -
V gene: TRBV7-2
D gene: -
CDR3 protein: CASSHGAALNTEAFF
CDR3 DNA: TGTGCCAGCAGCCATGGGGCAGCGTTGAACACTGAAGCTTTCTTT

J gene: TRBJ1-1
clone size: few
V gene: TRBV7-2
D gene: -
CDR3 protein: CASSLSTDLGEAFF
CDR3 DNA: TGTGCCAGCAGCTTATCTACGGACCTTGGCGAAGCTTTCTTT

J gene: TRBJ1-2
clone size: few
V gene: TRBV18
D gene: TRBD1
CDR3 protein: CASSPDRAVYGYTF
CDR3 DNA: TGTGCCAGCTCTCCGGACAGGGCCGTCTATGGCTACACCTTC

J gene: TRBJ1-3
clone size: many
V gene: TRBV3-1
D gene: -
CDR3 protein: CASSQDPARSGNTIYF
CDR3 DNA: TGTGCCAGCAGCCAAGATCCCGCTAGAAGTGGAAACACCATATATTTT

J gene: TRBJ2-3
clone size: few
V gene: TRBV4-3
D gene: -
CDR3 protein: CASSQGWPMSTDTQYF
CDR3 DNA: TGCGCCAGCAGCCAAGGTTGGCCCATGAGCACAGATACGCAGTATTTT

J gene: TRBJ2-2
clone size: -
V gene: TRBV15
D gene: -
CDR3 protein: CATSANRGAGTGELFF
CDR3 DNA: TGTGCCACCAGCGCAAATCGGGGGGCTGGTACCGGGGAGCTGTTTTTT

J gene: TRBJ2-2
clone size: few
V gene: TRBV5-4
D gene: -
CDR3 protein: CASSLWVGVGELFF
CDR3 DNA: TGTGCCAGCAGCCTTTGGGTGGGCGTCGGGGAGCTGTTTTTT

J gene: TRBJ1-2
clone size: -
V gene: TRBV3-1
D gene: -
CDR3 protein: CASSQQGFGYGYTF
CDR3 DNA: TGTGCCAGCAGCCAACAGGGGTTTGGCTATGGCTACACCTTC

J gene: TRBJ2-1
clone size: many
V gene: TRBV21-1
D gene: -
CDR3 protein: CASSLSGTGYNEQFF
CDR3 DNA: TGTGCCAGCAGCCTAAGCGGGACGGGATACAATGAGCAGTTCTTC

J gene: TRBJ2-5
clone size: few
V gene: TRBV20-1
D gene: TRBD2
CDR3 protein: CSARVTAGRTQYF
CDR3 DNA: TGCAGTGCTAGAGTTACAGCGGGGAGGACCCAGTACTTC

J gene: TRBJ1-1
clone size: few
V gene: TRBV15
D gene: -
CDR3 protein: CATSGLRDTEAFF
CDR3 DNA: TGTGCCACCAGCGGATTGCGGGACACTGAAGCTTTCTTT

J gene: TRBJ2-7
clone size: -
V gene: TRBV20-1
D gene: -
CDR3 protein: CSARDLGSYPLEQYF
CDR3 DNA: TGCAGTGCTAGAGATTTGGGTAGCTACCCCCTCGAGCAGTACTTC

J gene: TRBJ2-5
clone size: few
V gene: TRBV12-3/TRBV12-4
D gene: TRBD2
CDR3 protein: CASSPKRGRGETQYF
CDR3 DNA: TGTGCCAGCAGTCCCAAGCGGGGGAGGGGGGAGACCCAGTACTTC

J gene: TRBJ2-1
clone size: -
V gene: TRBV20-1
D gene: -
CDR3 protein: CSASGDSALF
CDR3 DNA: TGCAGTGCTAGTGGGGACTCGGCGCTCTTC

J gene: TRBJ2-5
clone size: -
V gene: TRBV5-6
D gene: TRBD2
CDR3 protein: CASSVGLAGGPSETQYF
CDR3 DNA: TGTGCCAGCAGCGTGGGACTAGCGGGGGGACCCTCAGAGACCCAGTACTTC